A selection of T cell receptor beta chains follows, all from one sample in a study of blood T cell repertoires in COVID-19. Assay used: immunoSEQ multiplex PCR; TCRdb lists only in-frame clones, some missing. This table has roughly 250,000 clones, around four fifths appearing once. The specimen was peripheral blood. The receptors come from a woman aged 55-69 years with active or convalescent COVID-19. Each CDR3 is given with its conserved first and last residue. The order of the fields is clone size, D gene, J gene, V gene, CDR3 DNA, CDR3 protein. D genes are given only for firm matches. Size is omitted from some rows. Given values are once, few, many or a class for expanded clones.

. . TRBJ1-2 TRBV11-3 TGTGCCAGCAGCTTAGCCGGCAGGCTGGGCTATGGCTACACCTTC CASSLAGRLGYGYTF
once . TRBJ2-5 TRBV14 TGTGCCAGCAGCCAGTTCAGGGAACAGACCCAGTACTTC CASSQFREQTQYF
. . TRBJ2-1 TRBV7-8 TGTGCCAGCAGCTCCGAGCTGGGGACTTACAACAATGAGCAGTTCTTC CASSSELGTYNNEQFF
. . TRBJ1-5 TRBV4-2 TGTGCCAGCAGCCAAGATCGTTTCCGCAATCAGCCCCAGCATTTT CASSQDRFRNQPQHF
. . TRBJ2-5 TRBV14 TGTGCCAGCAGCCAAGTTTCACAGGAGGAGACCCAGTACTTC CASSQVSQEETQYF
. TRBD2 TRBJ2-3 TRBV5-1 TGCGCCAGCATGGAGCGGGGGATGGAAGATACGCAGTATTTT CASMERGMEDTQYF
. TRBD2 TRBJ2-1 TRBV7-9 TGTGCCAGCAGCTTAGCCCAACGGCCTAGCGGAGGTTTCAGTGAGCAGTTCTTC CASSLAQRPSGGFSEQFF
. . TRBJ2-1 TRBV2 TGTGCCAGCAGTGAAGCCCCGACAGGCCGGCTCAGATTCAACGAGCAGTTCTTC CASSEAPTGRLRFNEQFF
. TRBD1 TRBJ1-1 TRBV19 TGTGCCAGTAAGAGGGGGCTGGGGAACACTGAAGCTTTCTTT CASKRGLGNTEAFF
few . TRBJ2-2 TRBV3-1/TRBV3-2 TGTGCCAGCAGCCAAGATTCGAGGACCGGGGAGCTGTTTTTT CASSQDSRTGELFF
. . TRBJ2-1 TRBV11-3 TGTGCCAGCAGCCTAGAGGGAGCAGGAAATGAGCAGTTCTTC CASSLEGAGNEQFF
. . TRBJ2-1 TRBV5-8 TGTGCCAGCAGCTCCTATAACAGGTTAGTCCCTCCTAACAATGAGCAGTTCTTC CASSSYNRLVPPNNEQFF
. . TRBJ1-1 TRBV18 TGTGCCAGCTCACGTTCAGGGGATCCAGAAGCTTTCTTT CASSRSGDPEAFF
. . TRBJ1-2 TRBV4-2 TGTGCCGTCCGCGATCGGTTCCACTATGGCTACACCTTC CAVRDRFHYGYTF
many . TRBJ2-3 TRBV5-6 TGTGCCAGCAGCGTACAGCTCTATACGCAGTATTTT CASSVQLYTQYF
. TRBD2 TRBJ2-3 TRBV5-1 TGCGCCAGCAGCTTGACCGGGACTAGCGGTACAGATACGCAGTATTTT CASSLTGTSGTDTQYF
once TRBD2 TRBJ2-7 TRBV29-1 TGCAGCGTTGAAGAAGGAGCAGGGACAGGGACTAGCGGGAGTGGGTACGAGCAGTACTTC CSVEEGAGTGTSGSGYEQYF
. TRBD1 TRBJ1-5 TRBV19 TGTGCCAGTAGTAAGGACAGGCGAATTAGCAATCAGCCCCAGCATTTT CASSKDRRISNQPQHF
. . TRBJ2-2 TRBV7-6 TGTGCCAGCAGCTTCGGTTTTAGGACTCCACGAGCCGGGGAGCTGTTTTTT CASSFGFRTPRAGELFF
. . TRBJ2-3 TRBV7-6 TGTGCCAGCAGCTCCTATCAGGGGAGCACAGATACGCAGTATTTT CASSSYQGSTDTQYF
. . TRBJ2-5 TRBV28 TGTGCCAGCAGTTTTCACAGGCAAGAGACCCAGTACTTC CASSFHRQETQYF
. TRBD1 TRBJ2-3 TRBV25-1 TGTGCCAGCAGTGAACTGGAAGGACAGGGATCAGATACGCAGTATTTT CASSELEGQGSDTQYF
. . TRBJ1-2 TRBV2 TGTGCCAGCTATTTCGGGCAGCTTTTCCGGGGGACCTTC CASYFGQLFRGTF
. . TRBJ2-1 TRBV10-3 TGTGCCATCAGTGAGCCCAACTCCTCCGATGAGCAGTTCTTC CAISEPNSSDEQFF
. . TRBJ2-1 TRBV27 TGTGCCAGCAGGAGTAGCGGGGACAGCTCCTACAATGAGCAGTTCTTC CASRSSGDSSYNEQFF
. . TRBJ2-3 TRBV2 TGTGCCAGCATCACATCTAGCGCCTCTAGCACAGATACGCAGTATTTT CASITSSASSTDTQYF
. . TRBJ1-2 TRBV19 TGTGCCAGTACTCCGGGAATTGGTGGCTACACCTTC CASTPGIGGYTF